Listed below are T cell receptor beta chains from one sample, sequenced in a study of cytomegalovirus exposure and HLA in healthy donors. Libraries were prepared by immunoSEQ multiplex PCR; TCRdb keeps only in-frame clonotypes and omits some of them. Found here are 100,000 to 150,000 clones, around 77% of them singletons; the top ten hold 4.2%. Sequenced material: PBMCs. The receptor source for this set is a male donor in good health and CMV-seropositive. Each CDR3 is given with its conserved first and last residue. D genes are given only for firm matches. Some rows mark clone size as missing; the rest say once, few, many or name a class of expanded clone.

- | - | TRBJ1-1 | TRBV29-1 | TGCAGCGCTTTGTTGGGGCGCCCTGAAGCTTTCTTT | CSALLGRPEAFF
TRBD1 | - | TRBJ1-4 | TRBV5-1 | TGCGCCAGCGGACAGGGGGTGGACGAAAAACTGTTTTTT | CASGQGVDEKLFF
- | few | TRBJ1-1 | TRBV6-1 | TGTGCCAGCAGTGCCCTGACAGCCAGTAACACTGAAGCTTTCTTT | CASSALTASNTEAFF
- | - | TRBJ2-5 | TRBV25-1 | TGTGCCAGCAGTTTTACAGGGAGTGAGACCCAGTACTTC | CASSFTGSETQYF
TRBD2 | - | TRBJ2-1 | TRBV29-1 | TGCAGCGGGGGGACTAGCGGGAGTGGGGGCTACAATGAGCAGTTCTTC | CSGGTSGSGGYNEQFF
TRBD1 | - | TRBJ1-2 | TRBV30 | TGTGCCTGGAGTGTACAGGGGACAGATGGCTACACCTTC | CAWSVQGTDGYTF
- | few | TRBJ2-3 | TRBV12-5 | TGTGCTAGTGGTCCCGGCGCGGGACAGACAGATACGCAGTATTTT | CASGPGAGQTDTQYF
TRBD1 | - | TRBJ1-4 | TRBV7-2 | TGTGCCAGCAGCTTACAGGGGGTACGTGAAAAACTGTTTTTT | CASSLQGVREKLFF
- | - | TRBJ2-2 | TRBV29-1 | TGCAGCGTTGAAGATCCGAGTAGGTCGGGGGATGGCACCGGGGAGCTGTTTTTT | CSVEDPSRSGDGTGELFF
- | - | TRBJ2-7 | TRBV19 | TGTGCCAGTAGTATTCGACCCCACACAGCGGACGAGCAGTACTTC | CASSIRPHTADEQYF
- | - | TRBJ1-4 | TRBV14 | TGTGCCAGCAGCCGCAGGGGTTTTAATGAAAAACTGTTTTTT | CASSRRGFNEKLFF
TRBD1 | - | TRBJ2-7 | TRBV5-1 | TGCGCCAGCAGCAGGGAGACAGGGGGGATCTACGAGCAGTACTTC | CASSRETGGIYEQYF
TRBD2 | - | TRBJ2-1 | TRBV19 | TGTGCCAGTAGCCCAGGCCTTAGCGGGAGCAATGAGCAGTTCTTC | CASSPGLSGSNEQFF
- | - | TRBJ2-1 | TRBV5-1 | TGCGCCAGCAGCTTTGCCCACGGACAGACCAAGTCGTTCTACAATGAGCAGTTCTTC | CASSFAHGQTKSFYNEQFF
- | - | TRBJ2-6 | TRBV2 | TGTGCCAGCATCTCTCCTGGGGCCAACGTCCTGACTTTC | CASISPGANVLTF
- | - | TRBJ2-7 | TRBV20-1 | TGCAGTGCTAGTACGGGGGAGCAGTACTTC | CSASTGEQYF
- | - | TRBJ2-5 | TRBV5-1 | TGCGCCAGCAGCGCGGACATTAGGTCTACCCAGTACTTC | CASSADIRSTQYF
TRBD2 | few | TRBJ2-3 | TRBV7-2 | TGTGCCAGCAGCCTCCGTCGGGGGGTTACAGATACGCAGTATTTT | CASSLRRGVTDTQYF
TRBD1 | - | TRBJ2-5 | TRBV7-2 | TGTGCCAGCAGCCCCGACAGGGCTCGAGAGACCCAGTACTTC | CASSPDRARETQYF
TRBD2 | - | TRBJ2-7 | TRBV6-1 | TGTGCCAGCAGTGAATTTCCACGGGAGGGCCTATACGAGCAGTACTTC | CASSEFPREGLYEQYF
TRBD1 | - | TRBJ2-7 | TRBV5-5 | TGTGCCAGCAGCTTGGTGACAGGGGGCTACGAGCAGTACTTC | CASSLVTGGYEQYF
- | - | TRBJ1-5 | TRBV5-5 | TGTGCCAGCAGCTTTAGACACACCAATCAGCCCCAGCATTTT | CASSFRHTNQPQHF
TRBD1 | once | TRBJ1-4 | TRBV6-1 | TGTGCCAGCCACGACAGGGGTTATGTGGATGAAAAACTGTTTTTT | CASHDRGYVDEKLFF
TRBD1 | once | TRBJ1-5 | TRBV10-3 | TGTGCCATCAGCCAGGACAGGGGGCTCGGTCAGCCCCAGCATTTT | CAISQDRGLGQPQHF
TRBD2 | once | TRBJ2-5 | TRBV29-1 | TGCAGCGTTGAAGTCGGCGCGGGGGGGTCCTGGGAGACCCAGTACTTC | CSVEVGAGGSWETQYF
TRBD2 | - | TRBJ2-2 | TRBV2 | TGTGCCAGCAATGAACTAGCGGGGGTAGCGAACACCGGGGAGCTGTTTTTT | CASNELAGVANTGELFF
TRBD2 | once | TRBJ2-1 | TRBV19 | TGTGCCAGTAGAGTAATAGCGGGAGGGCATAATGAGCAGTTCTTC | CASRVIAGGHNEQFF
TRBD2 | - | TRBJ2-3 | TRBV5-1 | TGCGCCAGCAGCTTGGGAGCTAGCGGGGGCAGCACAGATACGCAGTATTTT | CASSLGASGGSTDTQYF
- | - | TRBJ2-5 | TRBV11-3 | TGTGCCAGCAGCTTAGGAGGTGGCGCGGAGACCCAGTACTTC | CASSLGGGAETQYF
- | - | TRBJ2-7 | TRBV27 | TGTGCCAGCAGTTTTGTCAGTGGCTCCTACGAGCAGTACTTC | CASSFVSGSYEQYF
TRBD2 | - | TRBJ2-3 | TRBV7-3 | TGTGCCAGCAGCCCTGCTGGCGGGAGTGCAGATACGCAGTATTTT | CASSPAGGSADTQYF
- | - | TRBJ2-5 | TRBV6-1 | TGTGCCAGCAGTGCGAACAGGGGGGGGGCAGAGACCCAGTACTTC | CASSANRGGAETQYF
- | - | TRBJ2-3 | TRBV14 | TGTGCCAGCAGCCAGGACAGATTTCTCCGCACAGATACGCAGTATTTT | CASSQDRFLRTDTQYF
- | - | TRBJ1-3 | TRBV5-6 | TGTGCCAGCAGCTTGGAGGGGTGGACAGCCGGAAACACCATATATTTT | CASSLEGWTAGNTIYF
TRBD1 | - | TRBJ1-1 | TRBV2 | TGTGCCAGCAACGACAGGGGGAACACTGAAGCTTTCTTT | CASNDRGNTEAFF
TRBD2 | - | TRBJ2-7 | TRBV5-4 | TGTGCCGGCTCCACGGGGGCGCAATTAGCGGGGGGGCCCTACGAGCAGTACTTC | CAGSTGAQLAGGPYEQYF
- | - | TRBJ2-2 | TRBV7-6 | TGTGCCAGCAGCTTAGCCGAGAGGAACACCGGGGAGCTGTTTTTT | CASSLAERNTGELFF
TRBD1 | - | TRBJ2-3 | TRBV30 | TGTGCCTGGCGTCAGGGGGCGATCACAGATACGCAGTATTTT | CAWRQGAITDTQYF
TRBD1 | - | TRBJ2-7 | TRBV5-4 | TGTGCCAGCAGCTCCGGGACAGGGGGCTTCAACGAGCAGTACTTC | CASSSGTGGFNEQYF
- | - | TRBJ1-4 | TRBV15 | TGTGCCACCAGCAGAGTTTCAAGGGGCGGTAATGAAAAACTGTTTTTT | CATSRVSRGGNEKLFF
- | - | TRBJ1-2 | TRBV6-5 | TGTGCCAGCAGCCCACAGGGATTCCGCGGCTACACCTTC | CASSPQGFRGYTF
TRBD2 | few | TRBJ2-7 | TRBV7-9 | TGTGCCAGCAGCCCCCTCGGGATAGCGGGAGGGCCGTCCGAGCAGTACTTC | CASSPLGIAGGPSEQYF
- | - | TRBJ1-2 | TRBV19 | TGTGCCAGTAGTACGCTCGCGGAGGGCTATGGCTACACCTTC | CASSTLAEGYGYTF
- | - | TRBJ2-1 | TRBV4-1 | TGCGCCAGCAGCCAAGAATTAAGGAGGGATGAGCAGTTCTTC | CASSQELRRDEQFF
TRBD2 | - | TRBJ2-7 | TRBV6-1 | TGTGCCAGCAGTGAGAGTAGCGGGAGGACCCGAGAGCAGTACTTC | CASSESSGRTREQYF
TRBD1 | - | TRBJ2-4 | TRBV6-1 | TGTGCCAGCAGTGTCTCCGGGACAGGGGGCGCGGGCAAAAACAGTCAGTACTTC | CASSVSGTGGAGKNSQYF
TRBD2 | - | TRBJ2-3 | TRBV6-5 | TGTGCCAGCAGTTTAGCGGGAGGCCCCCCAGATACGCAGTATTTT | CASSLAGGPPDTQYF
- | - | TRBJ2-7 | TRBV28 | TGTGCCAGCAAAGAAGGGGGACCCTACGAGCAGTACTTC | CASKEGGPYEQYF
- | - | TRBJ1-5 | TRBV18 | TGTGCCAGCTCACCACAAGGGGAAGGTCAGCCCCAGCATTTT | CASSPQGEGQPQHF